This TCR beta chain appears in the sequencing data of a study of T cell repertoires in cytomegalovirus infection. This clonotype was recorded a few times. Its antigen is unknown. After removal of 2 bases from V and 8 bases from J, the junction contained 5 bases not matched to a gene. Per the germline V gene, CDR1 is MNHNS and CDR2 is SASEGT. There are 15 residues in the CDR3. TCRdb reprocessed the reads with MiXCR, giving one entry per CDR3 protein. The sample has fewer than 1,000,000 distinct CDR3 sequences; around a third are singletons. The clonotype was recovered from a human donor in good health (CMV status not recorded). Some clones in this sample may be carry-over from other donors' samples. The specimen comprised cultured CD8+ T cells from PBMCs, sampled from culture after CMV antigen stimulation. The chain recombines TRBV6-1 with TRBJ2-1; 11 bases fit TRBD1. The CDR3 DNA reads as TGTGCCAGCAGTGAAAGGGACAGGGGGGCCGATGAGCAGTTCTTC. Protein product: CASSERDRGADEQFF.